The subject of this entry is one T cell receptor (beta chain). As yet, its antigen is unknown. The sample comes from a study of OX40 agonist ivuxolimab in advanced cancers. Points from the study as a whole: Doses of 0.1 to 3.0 mg/kg were accompanied by clonal expansion of CD4+ and CD8+ blood T cells by week 6.

The assay was immunoSEQ multiplex PCR, and TCRdb's table has in-frame clones only and misses some. The top ten clones hold roughly 28% of a sample with under 40,000 clones, roughly 89% of them seen once. Germline V gene data show CDR1 as SGHAT and CDR2 as FQNNGV. The V and J ends lost 1 base and 4 bases respectively, with 16 bases between them. The CDR3 contains 17 residues. Autoimmune disease history or systemic immunosuppression excluded patients. The gene calls are TRBV11-2 and TRBJ1-4; weak D call: TRBD1 (5 bases). The specimen was CD4+ or CD8+ T cells sorted from blood, collected in a trial of the OX40 agonist ivuxolimab. The receptor was isolated from an adult with an advanced solid tumor such as melanoma, head and neck, liver or kidney cancer. CDR3 protein: CASSLGVSGANNEKLFF. The CDR3 coding sequence is TGTGCCAGCAGCTTAGGCGTGTCCGGGGCAAATAATGAAAAACTGTTTTTT.